A selection of T cell receptor beta chains follows, all from one sample in a study of a mutant IDH1 vaccine in newly diagnosed glioma. Their recognized antigens are unknown. Here immunoSEQ multiplex PCR was the method, and the copy in TCRdb shows in-frame clones only, minus some. The sample consists of tens of thousands of clones, less than 85% of them appearing once. Sequencing was performed on PBMCs, taken from a glioma patient whose treatment included an IDH1 peptide vaccine. The receptors stem from a woman aged 45 to 65 with glioma. The CDR3 runs from the conserved cysteine through the conserved F or W. Size values are once, few and many counts, or a class for expanded clones, and some rows have none.

- | TRBV5-4 | CASSDKRGSTDTQYF
- | TRBV27 | CASSSLQGVTGELFF
few | TRBV4-3 | CASSQGIGFYEQYF
- | TRBV18 | CASSPGGTGSYEQYF
- | TRBV7-7 | CASSRGLAGVNEQFF
- | TRBV10-3 | CAISEGGLKETQYF
once | TRBV5-1 | CASSMGKGQRNTEAFF
- | TRBV9 | CASSANRGSSVKGETQYF
- | TRBV18 | CASSPGRQNTEAFF
- | TRBV7-8 | CASSLSRQPQHF
- | TRBV4-2 | CASSQGQGGNEQFF
- | TRBV7-2 | CASSLSGGAYEQYF
- | TRBV27 | CASSLSPGGTEAFF
- | TRBV27 | CASSFGPGNYGYTF
- | TRBV7-9 | CASSLTGDRRQPQHF
- | TRBV7-3 | CASSLRGGTDTQYF
- | TRBV14 | CASSPGPRISYGYTF
- | TRBV27 | CASSLGTEAFF
- | TRBV7-2 | CASSFVAGGLSSYEQYF
- | TRBV5-1 | CASSLGSSGAQETQYF
few | TRBV6-5 | CASEIAGGPTDTQYF
- | TRBV10-3 | CAIRADREVNEQFF
once | TRBV6-1 | CASSAAGRGGFGEQFF
- | TRBV7-2 | CASSLDTGARQPQHF
- | TRBV19 | CASSMGRTEAFF
- | TRBV7-9 | CASSFPEGGLFQETQYF
- | TRBV7-9 | CASSRGGEAFF
- | TRBV16 | CASSPRPSYEQYF
- | TRBV5-1 | CASRTDRDQPQHF
- | TRBV18 | CASSPPRGSYEQYF
- | TRBV11-3 | CASSTPGMDTEAFF
- | TRBV5-1 | CASSSEGGNSPLHF
- | TRBV5-1 | CASSLAGFGLYGYTF
- | TRBV7-3 | CASSLTLQGNEAFF
- | TRBV10-3 | CAISEKRQGIEKLFF
- | TRBV19 | CASCWTGELFF
- | TRBV5-4 | CASSPGTSGEETQYF
- | TRBV6-1 | CASSEGGAVRGYTF
few | TRBV30 | CAWDRGLAGGSVKNTQYF
- | TRBV7-9 | CASSSGKGAATNEKLFF
- | TRBV4-1 | CASSHDTGAEQFF
- | TRBV19 | CASSPRGPMTEAFF
- | TRBV10-1 | CASRGGQGAAETQYF
- | TRBV12-2 | CASRYLLSGPKNQETQYF